The present T cell receptor (beta chain) was sequenced within a study of post-analysis software for immune sequencing data. General observations from the study: In patients, TRBV5-6, TRBV5-1 and TRBV20-1 belonged to five or six TRBV segments found more frequently than in controls.

At least ten counts were recorded for this clonotype. Its antigen remains unidentified. Germline assignment: CDR1 SQVTM and CDR2 ANQGSEA. The CDR3 has 12 amino acids. The V end was cut by 4 bases, the J end by 0 bases, with 7 bases between. Unique molecular identifiers were present in the TCR beta cDNA libraries. Using its own MiXCR run on the PCR reads, TCRdb lists one record per CDR3 protein. Counted here are about 200,000 distinct CDR3 sequences, 29% occurring once; the ten biggest clones make up around 3.2%. This TCR came from a girl between 2 and 17 years old with multiple sclerosis. Sequenced input: blood. This chain uses TRBV29-1 with TRBJ2-7; D not certain. CDR3 residues: CSVAQDSYEQYF. DNA for the CDR3: TGCAGCGTTGCGCAGGACTCCTACGAGCAGTACTTC.